The entry that follows covers one T cell receptor beta chain sequence. At one of its ends the junction is not consistent with the germline gene, which may arise from a read error. This specimen belongs to a study of tumor-infiltrating lymphocytes in primary liver carcinoma. Germline V gene lookup returns CDR1 MGHRA and CDR2 YSYEKL. This CDR3 spans 16 amino acids. The investigators made TCR beta cDNA from about 500 ng total RNA, using a constant-region primer. ARM-PCR was slightly modified, and three nested multiplex PCR rounds with it gave rise to the TCR beta libraries. Each of the first two PCR rounds ran 9 to 11 cycles with TRBV1-TRBV30 forward and C-beta reverse primers. TCRdb recomputed calls from the multiplex PCR reads with MiXCR, one row per CDR3 protein. Seen here are some 64,000 distinct CDR3 sequences, about 65% observed once, and the top ten hold roughly two fifths. Joint extraction of RNA and DNA used about 17-30 mg of bulk tissue that was unsorted.

The receptor was isolated from a man between 40 and 49 years old with primary liver carcinoma and hepatitis B virus infection. The sample consisted of liver tumor tissue from sampling region 4. The subset: tumor region T4, right-lateral pole. This sequence joins TRBV4-1 and TRBJ2-7; the match to TRBD1 covers 9 bases. The CDR3 DNA sequence: TGCGCCAGCTGCCAAGAAGTAGGGACAGGGAAGTATGAGCAGTACTTC. Protein: CASCQEVGTGKYEQYF.